Listed here is a single T cell receptor (beta chain). The antigen is not known. This sample is drawn from a study of post-analysis software for immune sequencing data. Every TCR beta cDNA library bore unique molecular identifiers. TCRdb processed the PCR reads anew with MiXCR; each CDR3 protein has one entry. The sample has about 760,000 distinct CDR3 sequences, approximately 30% seen once. Notes on the study in general: The five TRBV segments detected at higher frequency in patients than in controls included TRBV5-6, TRBV5-1 and TRBV20-1.

This CDR3 has 20 residues. Losses at the gene ends were 4 bases for V and 2 bases for J; bases not matched to a gene: 21. The germline V gene encodes CDR1 SNHLY and CDR2 FYNNEI. The sequencing sample was made of blood. The clonotype comes from a girl aged 10 to 17 with multiple sclerosis. The V gene is TRBV2, the J gene TRBJ2-3; 7 nucleotides align to TRBD2. CDR3 region: CASSVARDALTSRLTDTQYF. The CDR3 nucleotides are TGTGCCAGCAGTGTCGCTCGTGATGCGTTGACTAGCCGACTCACAGATACGCAGTATTTT.